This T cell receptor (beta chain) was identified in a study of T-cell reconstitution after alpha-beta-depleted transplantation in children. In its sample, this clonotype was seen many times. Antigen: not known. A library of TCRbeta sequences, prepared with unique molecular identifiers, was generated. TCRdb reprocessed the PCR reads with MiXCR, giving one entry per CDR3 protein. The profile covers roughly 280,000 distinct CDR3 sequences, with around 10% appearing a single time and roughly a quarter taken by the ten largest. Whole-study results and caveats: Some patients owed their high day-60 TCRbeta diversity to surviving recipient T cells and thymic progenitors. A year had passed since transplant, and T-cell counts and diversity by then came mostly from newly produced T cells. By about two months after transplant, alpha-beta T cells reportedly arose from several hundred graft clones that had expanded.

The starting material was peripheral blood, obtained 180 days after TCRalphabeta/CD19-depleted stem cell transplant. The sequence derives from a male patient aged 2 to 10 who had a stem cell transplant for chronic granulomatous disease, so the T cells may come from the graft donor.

The CDR3 DNA reads TGTGCCAGCAGCTTGGTTAATGAAAAACTGTTTTTT. Its translation: CASSLVNEKLFF. The V and J genes are TRBV11-2 and TRBJ1-4; D is ambiguous. Between the trimmed V and J ends, which lost 3 bases and 4 bases, there was a span of 3 bases. The germline CDR1 and CDR2 sequences are SGHAT and FQNNGV. This CDR3 comprises 12 residues.